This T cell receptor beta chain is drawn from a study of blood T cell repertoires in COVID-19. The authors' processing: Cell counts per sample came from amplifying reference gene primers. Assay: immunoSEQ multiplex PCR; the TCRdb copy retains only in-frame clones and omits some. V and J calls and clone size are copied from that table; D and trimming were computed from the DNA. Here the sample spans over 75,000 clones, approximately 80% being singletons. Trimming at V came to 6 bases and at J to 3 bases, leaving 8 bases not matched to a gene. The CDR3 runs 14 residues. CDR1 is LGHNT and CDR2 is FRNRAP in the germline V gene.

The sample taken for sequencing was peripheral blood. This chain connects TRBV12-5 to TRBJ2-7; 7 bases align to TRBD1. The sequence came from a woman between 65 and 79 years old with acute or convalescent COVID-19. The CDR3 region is CASGTDRDSYEQYF. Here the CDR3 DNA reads TGTGCTAGTGGCACCGATCGGGACAGCTACGAGCAGTACTTC. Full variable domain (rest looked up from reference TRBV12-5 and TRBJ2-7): DARVTQTPRHKVTEMGQEVTMRCQPILGHNTVFWYRQTMMQGLELLAYFRNRAPLDDSGMPKDRFSAEMPDATLATLKIQPSEPRDSAVYFCASGTDRDSYEQYFGPGTRLTVT.